This T cell receptor beta chain was observed in a study of CD8+ T cells in alopecia areata. Study-wide background: Spontaneous alopecia affected the approximately 6-12-month-old C3H/HeJ graft donors, whose skin was transplanted to roughly 6-10-week-old female C3H/HeJ mice. Study results and caveats: Normal scalp showed lower clonality than lesional scalp, especially alopecia totalis/universalis.

RNA was isolated and reverse transcribed to cDNA, the sequencing template. Sequencing was performed with immunoSEQ multiplex PCR; in TCRdb, only in-frame clones are kept and a portion is missing. The profile covers 200,000 to 300,000 clones, none occurring a single time. The pooled cutaneous lymph node cells were sorted using several markers (CD4, CD8alpha, NKG2D, NKG2ACE and others). This clone was seen only a few times. Its antigen is undetermined. Genes here carry mouse names. The same CDR3 can be traced to other DNA sequences in this sample. The TCR sequence derives from a C3H/HeJ mouse with alopecia areata. These mice share the MHC haplotype H2-k. Sequencing was done on a sample of CD4+ T cells sorted from a lymph node.

CDR3 bases read: TGTGCCAGCGGTGACTGGGGAAACACCGGG. It yields the protein CASGDWGNTG. The whole CDR3 region reads CASGDWGNTGQLYF. The rearrangement joins TRBV13-2 to TRBJ2-2, with TRBD2 as a possible D gene (6 bases). The CDR3 goes on 4 residues after the read ends, and that part is filled in from the germline J gene. Trimming removed 2 bases from V and 1 base from J, with 6 bases in between. The CDR3 runs to 14 residues. Germline lookup yields CDR1 NNHNN and CDR2 SYGAGS (reference sequence).